Here is one TCR beta chain with its context. Antigen specificity is unknown. This record comes from a study of STAT3 mutations in large granular lymphocyte leukemia. The V end was cut by 0 bases, the J end by 4 bases, with 5 bases between. In germline, CDR1 is MNHEY, CDR2 SVGAGI. The CDR3 consists of 13 residues. The method was immunoSEQ multiplex PCR; TCRdb's version includes in-frame clones alone and lacks a portion of them. The sample lists 20,000 to 30,000 clones; 94% were seen once. The study's findings and limits: At least one immunodominant TCR beta clonotype appeared in every T-cell large granular lymphocyte leukemia patient.

The TCR originated in a man in his forties or fifties with T-cell large granular lymphocyte leukemia. Some clones in this sample may be carry-over from other donors' samples. The J gene is TRBJ2-3, the V gene TRBV6-5, with no clear D. The sequencing sample was made of peripheral blood mononuclear cells. This chain's CDR3 is CASSYSRPDTQYF. The CDR3 DNA reads as TGTGCCAGCAGTTACTCGAGACCAGATACGCAGTATTTT.